A few counts support the clone carrying this T cell receptor beta chain. This sample is drawn from a study of cytomegalovirus exposure and HLA in healthy donors. CDR3 length: 15 amino acids. The V and J ends lost 5 bases and 9 bases respectively, with 21 bases between them. The germline V gene has CDR1 SGHRS and CDR2 YFSETQ. The primer mix had 60 Vbeta and 13 Jbeta primers. TCRdb's table, derived via immunoSEQ multiplex PCR, lists solely in-frame clones and lacks some. The sample lists roughly 240,000 clones, about four fifths occurring once. The origin of this receptor is a woman aged 40 to 55 in good health and CMV-seropositive. The sequenced sample consisted of PBMCs. V and J are TRBV5-1 and TRBJ1-5; possibly TRBD1 for D (6 bases). The CDR3 DNA follows: TGCGCCAGCAGAAAGGACAGCGAGGGGGTATGGCCCCAGCATTTT. Translation gives CASRKDSEGVWPQHF.